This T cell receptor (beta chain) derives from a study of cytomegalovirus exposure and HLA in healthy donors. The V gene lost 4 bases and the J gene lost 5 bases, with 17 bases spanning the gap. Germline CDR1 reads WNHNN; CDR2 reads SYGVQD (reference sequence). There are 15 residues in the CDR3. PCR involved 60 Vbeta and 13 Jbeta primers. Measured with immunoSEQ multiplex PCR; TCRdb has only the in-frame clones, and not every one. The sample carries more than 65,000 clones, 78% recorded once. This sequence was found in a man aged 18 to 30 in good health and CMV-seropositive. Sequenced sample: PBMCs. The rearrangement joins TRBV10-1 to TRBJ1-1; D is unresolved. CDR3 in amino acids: CASSGRLNGLTEAFF. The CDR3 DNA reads TGCGCCAGCAGTGGGAGACTTAACGGCTTGACTGAAGCTTTCTTT.